This T cell receptor beta chain was sequenced during a study of blood T cell repertoires in COVID-19. This clone is termed medium-sized (0.01 to 0.1%). Seattle's enrolled individuals joined amid active infection and were then monitored longitudinally. Some clones are missing from TCRdb's copy, which holds only in-frame ones; the method was immunoSEQ multiplex PCR. Seen here are 65,000 to 85,000 clones, less than 90% observed once, and the top ten hold around 6%. The trim removed 4 bases at V and 3 bases at J, leaving 5 bases unmatched. This CDR3 contains 15 residues. Germline V gives CDR1 MRHNA, CDR2 SNTAGT.

The rearrangement links TRBV6-4 to TRBJ2-5, with 10 bases identical to TRBD1. Specimen: peripheral blood. This sequence was found in a man aged 80 or over with COVID-19, enrolled during active disease. The CDR3 DNA is TGTGCCAGCAGTGGCCCCGGGACAGGGGAAGAGACCCAGTACTTC. Its protein is CASSGPGTGEETQYF.